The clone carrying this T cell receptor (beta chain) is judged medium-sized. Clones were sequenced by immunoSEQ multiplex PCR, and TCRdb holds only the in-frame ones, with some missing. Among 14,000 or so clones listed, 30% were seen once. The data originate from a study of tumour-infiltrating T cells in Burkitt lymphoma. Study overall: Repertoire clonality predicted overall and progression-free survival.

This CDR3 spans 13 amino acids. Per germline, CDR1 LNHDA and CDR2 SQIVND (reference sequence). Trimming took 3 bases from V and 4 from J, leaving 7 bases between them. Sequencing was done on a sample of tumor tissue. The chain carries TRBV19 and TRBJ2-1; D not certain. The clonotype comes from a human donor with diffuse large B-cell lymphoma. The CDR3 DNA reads TGTGCCAGTAGTATTGGGCAGTACAATGAGCAGTTCTTC. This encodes CASSIGQYNEQFF.